This TCR beta chain is from a study of blood T cells in healthy people across ages. General study points: Diversity figures based on one million T cells were deemed too low. Per million T cells, the diversity of TCR beta decreased roughly linearly as age advanced.

Per sample, no less than 5.5 micrograms of total RNA were extracted. Primers used in a second PCR of about 7 to 12 cycles were a sample-barcoded 5' primer and a J-beta primer mix. Each CDR3 protein gets one entry after TCRdb re-called the 5' RACE reads with MiXCR. The data hold roughly 1.5 million distinct CDR3 sequences, with about 42% observed a single time. This clonotype has at least ten counts. Its antigen remains unidentified. This CDR3 has 14 residues. From germline, CDR1 is DFQATT and CDR2 SNEGSKA (reference sequence). V was clipped by 4 bases and J by 2 bases, with 13 bases between them. J is TRBJ2-3 and V is TRBV20-1; D gene uncertain. The sequence derives from a woman under 30 in good health. The sample consisted of blood. CDR3: CSAIPTQYTDTQYF. In DNA form, the CDR3 reads TGCAGTGCTATCCCTACCCAATACACAGATACGCAGTATTTT.